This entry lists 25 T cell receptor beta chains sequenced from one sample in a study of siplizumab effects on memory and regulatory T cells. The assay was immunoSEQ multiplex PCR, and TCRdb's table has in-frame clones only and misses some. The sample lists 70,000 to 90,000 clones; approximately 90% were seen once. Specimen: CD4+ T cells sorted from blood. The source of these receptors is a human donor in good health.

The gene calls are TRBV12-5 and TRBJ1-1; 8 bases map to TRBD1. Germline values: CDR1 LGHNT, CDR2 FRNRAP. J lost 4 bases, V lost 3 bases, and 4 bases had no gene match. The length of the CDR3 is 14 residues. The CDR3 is CASGLGQGGTEAFF. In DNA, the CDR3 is TGTGCTAGTGGTTTAGGACAGGGTGGCACTGAAGCTTTCTTT.

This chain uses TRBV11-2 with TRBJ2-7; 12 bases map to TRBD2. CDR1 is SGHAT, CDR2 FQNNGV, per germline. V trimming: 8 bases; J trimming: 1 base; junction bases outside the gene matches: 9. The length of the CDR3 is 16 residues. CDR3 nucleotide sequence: TGTGCCAGCGGTCCTCTAGCGGGAGGGTTTTCCTACGAGCAGTACTTC. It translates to CASGPLAGGFSYEQYF.

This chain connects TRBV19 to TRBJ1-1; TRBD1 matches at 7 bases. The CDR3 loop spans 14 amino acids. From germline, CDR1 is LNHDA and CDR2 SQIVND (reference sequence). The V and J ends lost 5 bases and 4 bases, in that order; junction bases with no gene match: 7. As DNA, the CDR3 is TGTGCCAGTAGTCTCGACAGGGAGGCCACTGAAGCTTTCTTT. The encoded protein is CASSLDREATEAFF. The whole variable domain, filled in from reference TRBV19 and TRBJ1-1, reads DGGITQSPKYLFRKEGQNVTLSCEQNLNHDAMYWYRQDPGQGLRLIYYSQIVNDFQKGDIAEGYSVSREKKESFPLTVTSAQKNPTAFYLCASSLDREATEAFFGQGTRLTVV.

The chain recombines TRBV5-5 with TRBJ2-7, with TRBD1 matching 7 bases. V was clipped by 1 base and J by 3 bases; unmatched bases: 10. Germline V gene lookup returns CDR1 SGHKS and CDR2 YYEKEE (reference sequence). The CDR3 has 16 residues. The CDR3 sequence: CASSLRFEGAYYEQYF. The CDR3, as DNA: TGTGCCAGCAGCTTGAGGTTTGAGGGGGCGTACTACGAGCAGTACTTC.

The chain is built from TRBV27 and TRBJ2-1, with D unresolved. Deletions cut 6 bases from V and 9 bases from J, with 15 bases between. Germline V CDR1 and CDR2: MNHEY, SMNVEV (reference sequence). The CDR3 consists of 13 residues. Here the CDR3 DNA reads TGTGCCAGCAGCGTCCTCGTATTGACTGAGCAGTTCTTC. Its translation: CASSVLVLTEQFF.

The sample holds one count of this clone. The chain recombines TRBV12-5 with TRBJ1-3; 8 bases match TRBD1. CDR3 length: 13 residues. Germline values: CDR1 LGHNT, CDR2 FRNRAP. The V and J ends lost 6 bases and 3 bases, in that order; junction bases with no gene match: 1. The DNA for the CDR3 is TGTGCTAGTGGGACAGGGGATGGAAACACCATATATTTT. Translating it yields CASGTGDGNTIYF.

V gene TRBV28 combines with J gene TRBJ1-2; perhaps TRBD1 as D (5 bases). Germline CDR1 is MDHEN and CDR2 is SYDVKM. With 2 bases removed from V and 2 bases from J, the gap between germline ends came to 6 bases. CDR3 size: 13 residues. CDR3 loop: CASSLEGNYGYTF. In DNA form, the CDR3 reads TGTGCCAGCAGTTTAGAGGGGAACTATGGCTACACCTTC.

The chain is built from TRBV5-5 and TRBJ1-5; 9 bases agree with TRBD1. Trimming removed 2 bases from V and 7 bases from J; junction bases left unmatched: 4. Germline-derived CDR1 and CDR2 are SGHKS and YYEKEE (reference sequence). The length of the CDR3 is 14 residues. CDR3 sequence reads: CASSFRDRVQPQHF. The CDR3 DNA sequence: TGTGCCAGCAGCTTTCGGGACAGGGTCCAGCCCCAGCATTTT.

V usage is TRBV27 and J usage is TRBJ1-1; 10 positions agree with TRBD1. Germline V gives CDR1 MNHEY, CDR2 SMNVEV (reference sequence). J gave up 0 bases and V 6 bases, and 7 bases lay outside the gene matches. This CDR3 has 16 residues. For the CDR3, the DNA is TGTGCCAGCAGGATCGGGACAGGGGCTATGAACACTGAAGCTTTCTTT. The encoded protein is CASRIGTGAMNTEAFF.

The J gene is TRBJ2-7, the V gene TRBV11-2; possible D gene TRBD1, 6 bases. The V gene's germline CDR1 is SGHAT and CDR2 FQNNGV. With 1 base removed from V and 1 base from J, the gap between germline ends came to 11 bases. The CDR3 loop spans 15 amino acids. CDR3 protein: CASSLGDRPSYEQYF. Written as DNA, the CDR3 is TGTGCCAGCAGCTTAGGTGACAGGCCTTCCTACGAGCAGTACTTC.

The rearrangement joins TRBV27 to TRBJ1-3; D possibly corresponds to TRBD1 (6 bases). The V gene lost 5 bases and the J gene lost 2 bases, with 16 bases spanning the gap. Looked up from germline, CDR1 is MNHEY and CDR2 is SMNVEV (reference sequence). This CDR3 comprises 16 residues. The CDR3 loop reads CASSPRGGVAGNTIYF. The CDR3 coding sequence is TGTGCCAGCAGTCCCCGAGGGGGGGTAGCTGGAAACACCATATATTTT.

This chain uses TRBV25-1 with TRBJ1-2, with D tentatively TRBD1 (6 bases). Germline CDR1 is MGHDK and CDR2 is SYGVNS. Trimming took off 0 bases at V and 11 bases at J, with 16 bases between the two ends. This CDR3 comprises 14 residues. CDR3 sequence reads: CASSEYQDSISYTF. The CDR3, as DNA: TGTGCCAGCAGTGAATACCAGGACAGTATCAGTTACACCTTC.

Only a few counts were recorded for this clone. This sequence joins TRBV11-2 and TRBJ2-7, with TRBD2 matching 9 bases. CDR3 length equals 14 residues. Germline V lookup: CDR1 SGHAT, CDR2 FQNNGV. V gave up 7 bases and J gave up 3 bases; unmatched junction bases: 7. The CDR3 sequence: CASTTTSGGYEQYF. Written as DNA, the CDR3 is TGTGCCAGCACCACGACTAGCGGAGGCTACGAGCAGTACTTC.

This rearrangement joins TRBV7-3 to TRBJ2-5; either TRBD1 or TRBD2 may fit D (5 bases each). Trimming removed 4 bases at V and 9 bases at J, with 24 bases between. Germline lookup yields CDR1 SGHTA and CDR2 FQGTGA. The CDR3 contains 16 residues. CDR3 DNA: TGTGCCAGCAGCTCGGGACCAGGTGGGGCCGCGGCGCCCCAGTACTTC. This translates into CASSSGPGGAAAPQYF.

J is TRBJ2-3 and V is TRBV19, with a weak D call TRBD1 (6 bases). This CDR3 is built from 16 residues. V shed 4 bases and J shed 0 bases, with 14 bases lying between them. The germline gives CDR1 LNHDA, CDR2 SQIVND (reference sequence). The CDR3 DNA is TGTGCCAGTAGTACGTCGACAGGAAGTAGCACAGATACGCAGTATTTT. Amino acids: CASSTSTGSSTDTQYF.

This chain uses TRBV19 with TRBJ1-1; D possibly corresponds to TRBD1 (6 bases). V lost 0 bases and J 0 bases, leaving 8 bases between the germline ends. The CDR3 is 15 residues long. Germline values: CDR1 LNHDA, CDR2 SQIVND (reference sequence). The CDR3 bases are TGTGCCAGTAGTATAGACAGGGGTGTGAACACTGAAGCTTTCTTT. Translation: CASSIDRGVNTEAFF.

CDR3 protein: CASSSDNRREQFF. The CDR3 DNA sequence: TGCGCCAGCAGCTCTGATAACCGACGGGAGCAGTTCTTC. This chain links TRBV5-1 with TRBJ2-1; D gene uncertain. The CDR3 is made up of 13 amino acids. Between the trimmed V and J ends, which lost 3 bases and 10 bases, there was a span of 14 bases. Germline CDR1 reads SGHRS; CDR2 reads YFSETQ.

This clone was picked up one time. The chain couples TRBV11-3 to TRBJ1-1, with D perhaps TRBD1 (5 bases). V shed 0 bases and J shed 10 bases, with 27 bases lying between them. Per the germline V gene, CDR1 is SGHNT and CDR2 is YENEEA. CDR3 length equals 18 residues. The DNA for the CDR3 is TGTGCCAGCAGCTTAGACTCTTGGGTTCCGGGACCCTCCCTGGCAGCTTTCTTT. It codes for CASSLDSWVPGPSLAAFF.

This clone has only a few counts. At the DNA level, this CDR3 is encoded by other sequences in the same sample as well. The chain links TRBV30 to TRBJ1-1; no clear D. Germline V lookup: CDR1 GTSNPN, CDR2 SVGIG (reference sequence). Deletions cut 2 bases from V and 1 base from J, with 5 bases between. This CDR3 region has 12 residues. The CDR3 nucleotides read TGTGCCTGGAGTAGAAGGAACACTGAAGCTTTCTTT. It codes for CAWSRRNTEAFF.

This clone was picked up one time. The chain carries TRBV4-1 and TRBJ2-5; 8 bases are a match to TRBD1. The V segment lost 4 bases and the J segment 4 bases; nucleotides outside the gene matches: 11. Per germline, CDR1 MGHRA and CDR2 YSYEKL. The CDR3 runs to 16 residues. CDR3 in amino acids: CASSPLGTGGGETQYF. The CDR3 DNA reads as TGCGCCAGCAGCCCATTGGGGACAGGAGGGGGAGAGACCCAGTACTTC.

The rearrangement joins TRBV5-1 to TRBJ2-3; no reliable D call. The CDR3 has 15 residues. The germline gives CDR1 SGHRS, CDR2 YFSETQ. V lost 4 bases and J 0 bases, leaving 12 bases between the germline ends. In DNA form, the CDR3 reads TGCGCCAGCAGCACCCAGCGTACTAGCACAGATACGCAGTATTTT. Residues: CASSTQRTSTDTQYF. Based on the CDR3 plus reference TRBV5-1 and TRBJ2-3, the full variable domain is KAGVTQTPRYLIKTRGQQVTLSCSPISGHRSVSWYQQTPGQGLQFLFEYFSETQRNKGNFPGRFSGRQFSNSRSEMNVSTLELGDSALYLCASSTQRTSTDTQYFGPGTRLTVL.

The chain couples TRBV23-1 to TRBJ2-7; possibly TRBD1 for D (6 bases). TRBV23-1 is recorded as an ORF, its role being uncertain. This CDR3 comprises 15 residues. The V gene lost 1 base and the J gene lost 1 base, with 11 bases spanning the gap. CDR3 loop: CASSQLRQASYEQYF. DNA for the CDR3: TGCGCCAGCAGTCAATTAAGACAGGCTTCCTACGAGCAGTACTTC.

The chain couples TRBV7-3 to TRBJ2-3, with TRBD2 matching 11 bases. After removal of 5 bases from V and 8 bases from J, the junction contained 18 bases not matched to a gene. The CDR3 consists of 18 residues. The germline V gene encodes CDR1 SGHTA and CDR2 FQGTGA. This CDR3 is CASSTGPGLAGPQGTQYF. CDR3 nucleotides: TGTGCCAGCAGCACGGGACCTGGACTAGCGGGTCCCCAGGGTACGCAGTATTTT.

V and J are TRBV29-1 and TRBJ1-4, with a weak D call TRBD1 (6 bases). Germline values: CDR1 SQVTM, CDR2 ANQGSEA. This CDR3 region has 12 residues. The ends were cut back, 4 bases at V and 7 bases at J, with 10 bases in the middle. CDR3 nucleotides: TGCAGCGTTGGGGGGGCTGGTGAAAAACTGTTTTTT. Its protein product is CSVGGAGEKLFF.

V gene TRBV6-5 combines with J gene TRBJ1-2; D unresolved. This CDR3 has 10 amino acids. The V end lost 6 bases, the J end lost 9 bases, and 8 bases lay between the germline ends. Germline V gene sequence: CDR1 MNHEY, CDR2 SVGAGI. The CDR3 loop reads CASRGVSYTF. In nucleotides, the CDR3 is TGTGCCAGCAGGGGTGTGAGCTACACCTTC.